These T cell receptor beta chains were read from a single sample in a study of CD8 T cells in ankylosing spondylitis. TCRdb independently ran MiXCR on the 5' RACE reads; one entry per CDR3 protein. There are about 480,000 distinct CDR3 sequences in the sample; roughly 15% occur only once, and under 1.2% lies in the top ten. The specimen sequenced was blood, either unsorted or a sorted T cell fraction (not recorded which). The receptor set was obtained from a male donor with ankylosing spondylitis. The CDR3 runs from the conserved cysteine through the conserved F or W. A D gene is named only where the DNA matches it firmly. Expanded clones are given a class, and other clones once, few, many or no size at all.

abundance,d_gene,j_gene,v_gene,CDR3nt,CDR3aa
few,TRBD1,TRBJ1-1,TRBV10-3,TGTGCCATTGGGACAGGGGCCGTCAACACTGAAGCTTTCTTT,CAIGTGAVNTEAFF
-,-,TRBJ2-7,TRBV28,TGTGCCAGCAGCCGACAAACGGGACCGCCCTACGAGCAGTACTTC,CASSRQTGPPYEQYF
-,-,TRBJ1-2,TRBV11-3,TGTGCCAGCAGCTTAGAGTTTACGGGGATCTATGGCTACACCTTC,CASSLEFTGIYGYTF
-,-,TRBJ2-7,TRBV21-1,TGTGCCAGCAGCAAGTCCGGGCCTACCTACGAGCAGTACTTC,CASSKSGPTYEQYF
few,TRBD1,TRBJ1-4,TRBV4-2,TGTGCCAGCAGCGCAATCGTGGGCAGGGGGCTGTCAACTAATGAAAAACTGTTTTTT,CASSAIVGRGLSTNEKLFF
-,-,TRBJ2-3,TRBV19,TGTGCCAGTAGTATGAATGGGTACACAGATACGCAGTATTTT,CASSMNGYTDTQYF
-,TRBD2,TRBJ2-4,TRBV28,TGTGCCAGCAGTTCCACTAGCGGGGGAGTCAAAAACATTCAGTATTTC,CASSSTSGGVKNIQYF
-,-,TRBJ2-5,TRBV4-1,TGCGCCAGCAGCCCCGCATTCGGTAGCGGAACCCAAGAGACCCAGTACTTC,CASSPAFGSGTQETQYF
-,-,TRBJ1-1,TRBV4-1,TGCGCCTCCGGTCGAGGGAACACTGAAGCTTTCTTT,CASGRGNTEAFF
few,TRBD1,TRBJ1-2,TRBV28,TGTGCCAGCAGTTGGAGACAGGGGGCGCGTGGCTACACCTTC,CASSWRQGARGYTF
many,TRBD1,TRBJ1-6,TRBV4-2,TGTGCCAGCAGCCAAGAGCAGGACAGGGGTGTTTCACCCCTCCACTTT,CASSQEQDRGVSPLHF
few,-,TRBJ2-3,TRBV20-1,TGCAGTGCTAGAGGTGTGGGGCCTAGCACAGATACGCAGTATTTT,CSARGVGPSTDTQYF
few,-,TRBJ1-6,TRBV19,TGTGCCAGTAGTCCCAGGGGAGGGGAATCACCCCTCCACTTT,CASSPRGGESPLHF
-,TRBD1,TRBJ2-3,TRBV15,TGTGCCACCAGCACGAGACAGGGGAATCCAGATACGCAGTATTTT,CATSTRQGNPDTQYF
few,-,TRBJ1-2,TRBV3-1,TGTGCCAGCACCTGGGGAGGGAAACTCTATGGCTACACCTTC,CASTWGGKLYGYTF
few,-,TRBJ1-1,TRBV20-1,TGCAGTGCTGGGGGGGGAGGGACGGATGAAGCTTTCTTT,CSAGGGGTDEAFF
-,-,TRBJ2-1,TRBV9,TGTGCCAGCAGCTCCACCACCCAGGGTTATGAGCAGTTCTTC,CASSSTTQGYEQFF
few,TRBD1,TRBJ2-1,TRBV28,TGTGCCAGCAGTTTAAGGGGACAGGGGGCCAACAATGAGCAGTTCTTC,CASSLRGQGANNEQFF
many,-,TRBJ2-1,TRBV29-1,TGCAGCGTTTTCGGGAGATTCGCCAATGAGCAGTTCTTC,CSVFGRFANEQFF
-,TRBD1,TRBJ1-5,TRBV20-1,TGCAGTGCCCCAGAGGGACAGGGGGAATGGCAGCCCCAGCATTTT,CSAPEGQGEWQPQHF
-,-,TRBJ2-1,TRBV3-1,TGTGCCAGCAGCCGCCATATCAATGAGCAGTTCTTC,CASSRHINEQFF
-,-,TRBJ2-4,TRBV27,TGTGCCAGCAGGGGGAGAGGGTTGGAAAACATTCAGTACTTC,CASRGRGLENIQYF
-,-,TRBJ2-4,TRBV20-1,TGCAGTGCCCGGGGACCGCGAGCCTTAGCCAAAAACATTCAGTACTTC,CSARGPRALAKNIQYF
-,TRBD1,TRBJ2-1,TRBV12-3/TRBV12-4,TGTGCCAGCAGCCGGACAGGTTTCCACAATGAGCAGTTCTTC,CASSRTGFHNEQFF
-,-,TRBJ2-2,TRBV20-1,TGCAGTGCTACCGAGGGAGCGAACACCGGGGAGCTGTTTTTT,CSATEGANTGELFF
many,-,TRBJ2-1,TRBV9,TGTGCCAGCAGCTTGGGACTGCACAATGAGCAGTTCTTC,CASSLGLHNEQFF
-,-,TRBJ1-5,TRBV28,TGTGCCAGCAACGGACCGGGGGCGCAGCCCCAGCATTTT,CASNGPGAQPQHF
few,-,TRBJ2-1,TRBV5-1,TGCGCCAGCAGCCCCGGTGGGGGTAAGGAGCAGTTCTTC,CASSPGGGKEQFF
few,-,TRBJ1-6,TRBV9,TGTGCCAGCAGCGACACGAGCTCCTATAATTCACCCCTCCACTTT,CASSDTSSYNSPLHF
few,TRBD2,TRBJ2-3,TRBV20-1,TGCAGTTGTTCCAAGGCGGGAGTAGCGGGAGGAAATCCAGATACGCAGTATTTT,CSCSKAGVAGGNPDTQYF
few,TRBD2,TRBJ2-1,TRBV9,TGTGCCAGCAGCGCCTCAGCGGGAGGGCCGTATGAGCAGTTCTTC,CASSASAGGPYEQFF
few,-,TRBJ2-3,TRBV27,TGTGCCAGCACCGGCCCTCGGGGGCCCCTAATGACAGATACGCAGTATTTT,CASTGPRGPLMTDTQYF
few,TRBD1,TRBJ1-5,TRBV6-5,TGTGCCCTCCAGGGGGGACCGTGGCATTTT,CALQGGPWHF
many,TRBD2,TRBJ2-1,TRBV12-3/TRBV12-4,TGTGCCAGCAGTCACCCTAGCGGGAGTAGTGCTGAGCAGTTCTTC,CASSHPSGSSAEQFF
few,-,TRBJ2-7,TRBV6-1,TGTGCCAGCAACGGGGGCCACGCCCCTTACGAGCAGTACTTC,CASNGGHAPYEQYF
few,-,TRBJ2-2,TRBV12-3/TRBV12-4,TGTGCCAGCAGTTTAGTGGGGGCGCTGGGCACCGGGGAGCTGTTTTTT,CASSLVGALGTGELFF
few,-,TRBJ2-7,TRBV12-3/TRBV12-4,TGTGCCAGCAGTTACCGACAACACGAGCAGTACTTC,CASSYRQHEQYF
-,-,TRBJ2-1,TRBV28,TGTGCCAGCAGCCGGACAGTCGGTGGCTCCTACAATGAGCAGTTCTTC,CASSRTVGGSYNEQFF
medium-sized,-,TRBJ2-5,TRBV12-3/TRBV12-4,TGTGCCAGCAGTTTCGGCCTCCAAGAGACCCAGTACTTC,CASSFGLQETQYF
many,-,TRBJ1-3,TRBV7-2,TGTGCCAGCAGCTTAGGCGGGACTGTTGGAAACACCATATATTTT,CASSLGGTVGNTIYF
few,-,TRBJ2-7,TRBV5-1,TGCGCCAGCAGCTTGAGGGGTCGGGACACCGCCTACGAGCAGTACTTC,CASSLRGRDTAYEQYF
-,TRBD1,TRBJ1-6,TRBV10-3,TGTGCCATCAGGGGGACAGCTAATTCACCCCTCCACTTT,CAIRGTANSPLHF
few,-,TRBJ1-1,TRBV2,TGTGCCAGCAGACAAGAGGCTGGGGATGGAGCTTTCTTT,CASRQEAGDGAFF
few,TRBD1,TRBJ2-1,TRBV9,TGTGCCAGCAGCCGACAGGGGCAGGCCTACAATGAGCAGTTCTTC,CASSRQGQAYNEQFF
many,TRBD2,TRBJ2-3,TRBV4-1,TGCGCCAGCAGCCTCGGACTAGCGGTCACAGATACGCAGTATTTT,CASSLGLAVTDTQYF
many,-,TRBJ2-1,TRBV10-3,TGTGCCATCAGTCGATCCGGCATAGATGAGCAGTTCTTC,CAISRSGIDEQFF
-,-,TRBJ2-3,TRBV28,TGTGCCAGCAGGGACGACTCCACAGATACGCAGTATTTT,CASRDDSTDTQYF
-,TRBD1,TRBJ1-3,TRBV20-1,TGCAGTGCTAGGGGTGGAGGACAGGGGGTTTCCACCATATATTTT,CSARGGGQGVSTIYF
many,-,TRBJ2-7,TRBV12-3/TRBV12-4,TGTGCCAGCAGTCGGGGGTCCTCCCGGGAGCAGTACTTC,CASSRGSSREQYF
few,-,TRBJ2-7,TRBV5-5,TGTGCCAGCAGCTTGGTTCCCTCCTATAAATCCTACGAGCAGTACTTC,CASSLVPSYKSYEQYF
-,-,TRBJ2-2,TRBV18,TGTGCCAGCTCAAGCCTAGTACCCACCGGGGAGCTGTTTTTT,CASSSLVPTGELFF
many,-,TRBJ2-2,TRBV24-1,TGTGCCACCAGTGACCGACACGTCGGGGAGCTGTTTTTT,CATSDRHVGELFF
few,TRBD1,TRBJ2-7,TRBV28,TGTGCCAGCAGTATGACAGGGGCCACCTACGAGCAGTACTTC,CASSMTGATYEQYF
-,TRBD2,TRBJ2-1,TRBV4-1,TGCGCCAGCAGCCAAGGGTTAGCGGGTAACCTTCGGGAGCAGTTCTTC,CASSQGLAGNLREQFF
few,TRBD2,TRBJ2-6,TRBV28,TGTGCCAGCAGGGCTAGCGGGAGTACTGGGGCCAACGTCCTGACTTTC,CASRASGSTGANVLTF
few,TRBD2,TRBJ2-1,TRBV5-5,TGTGCCAGCAGTCCTGGGACTAGCGACCTTGAGCAGTTCTTC,CASSPGTSDLEQFF
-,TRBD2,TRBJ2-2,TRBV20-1,TGCAGTGCTAGAGTGGGGGGGGCGAACACCGGGGAGCTGTTTTTT,CSARVGGANTGELFF
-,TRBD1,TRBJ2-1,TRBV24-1,TGTGCCACCAGTGATCGGGACAGGGTTTCCAATGAGCAGTTCTTC,CATSDRDRVSNEQFF
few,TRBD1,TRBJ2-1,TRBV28,TGTGCCAGTACAACAGGGGACAGAACCACCCCCACGTTCTTC,CASTTGDRTTPTFF